Listed below are T cell receptor beta chains from one sample, sequenced in a study of PD-1 blockade in classical Hodgkin lymphoma. TCRdb's table, derived via immunoSEQ multiplex PCR, lists solely in-frame clones and lacks some. Of around 20,000 clones in the sample, roughly 80% were seen once. The sample was peripheral blood mononuclear cells (PBMCs), taken before the second cycle of nivolumab. Receptors were obtained from a human donor with classical Hodgkin lymphoma. The CDR3 runs from the conserved cysteine through the conserved F or W. Fields, in order: clone size, V gene, J gene, D gene, CDR3 protein, CDR3 DNA. D genes are given only for firm matches. Clone size is given for some rows only: seen once, a few or many times, or a class if the clone is expanded.

.	TRBV6-5	TRBJ1-2	.	CASSYLEGAIYGYTF	TGTGCCAGCAGTTACTTGGAAGGGGCCATCTATGGCTACACCTTC
.	TRBV19	TRBJ2-7	.	CASSISSSYEQYF	TGTGCCAGTAGTATATCAAGCTCCTACGAGCAGTACTTC
.	TRBV18	TRBJ1-6	.	CASSPGVNSPLHF	TGTGCCAGCTCACCAGGCGTGAATTCACCCCTCCACTTT
.	TRBV6-1	TRBJ2-5	TRBD2	CASETSGQETQYF	TGTGCCAGCGAGACTAGCGGCCAAGAGACCCAGTACTTC
.	TRBV19	TRBJ2-5	.	CASSMMDRETQYF	TGTGCCAGTAGTATGATGGACAGAGAGACCCAGTACTTC
.	TRBV5-1	TRBJ1-6	.	CASSLEPGNSPLHF	TGCGCCAGCAGCTTGGAACCCGGCAATTCACCCCTCCACTTT
.	TRBV7-2	TRBJ2-5	TRBD1	CASSLVGTAQETQYF	TGTGCCAGCAGCTTAGTAGGGACAGCCCAAGAGACCCAGTACTTC
few	TRBV15	TRBJ1-6	.	CATSLGRTYNSPLHF	TGTGCCACCAGCTTAGGACGAACCTATAATTCACCCCTCCACTTT
.	TRBV23-1	TRBJ2-4	TRBD1	CASSQSLDRSKNIQYF	TGCGCCAGCAGTCAATCGCTGGACAGGTCTAAAAACATTCAGTACTTC
few	TRBV5-6	TRBJ1-5	.	CASSLGGAGQPQHF	TGTGCCAGCAGCTTGGGGGGGGCAGGACAGCCCCAGCATTTT
.	TRBV6-5	TRBJ2-7	.	CASGTGTSQYF	TGTGCCAGTGGCACCGGGACATCGCAGTACTTC
.	TRBV18	TRBJ2-3	.	CASSPPSSTDTQYF	TGTGCCAGCTCACCTCCCTCTAGCACAGATACGCAGTATTTT
.	TRBV7-6	TRBJ2-2	.	CASAPGRKIGLNTGELFF	TGTGCCAGCGCCCCCGGCAGAAAGATTGGGCTAAACACCGGGGAGCTGTTTTTT
.	TRBV5-1	TRBJ2-7	.	CASSLETGTFYEQYF	TGCGCCAGCAGCCTAGAGACCGGGACTTTTTACGAGCAGTACTTC
.	TRBV19	TRBJ1-4	.	CASSIDGSANEKLFF	TGTGCCAGTAGTATAGATGGGTCGGCGAATGAAAAACTGTTTTTT
.	TRBV4-3	TRBJ2-5	.	CASSQDYRIQETQYF	TGCGCCAGCAGCCAAGATTACAGAATTCAAGAGACCCAGTACTTC
.	TRBV6-6	TRBJ1-1	TRBD1	CASSLTGRGNTEAFF	TGTGCCAGCAGCCTGACAGGGCGTGGGAACACTGAAGCTTTCTTT
once	TRBV19	TRBJ2-7	.	CASGGTESSYEQYF	TGTGCCAGTGGAGGGACAGAGAGCTCCTACGAGCAGTACTTC
.	TRBV29-1	TRBJ2-7	TRBD1	CSVGQGPLYEQYF	TGCAGCGTGGGACAGGGTCCCCTCTACGAGCAGTACTTC
.	TRBV7-9	TRBJ2-1	.	CASSLAGGINEQFF	TGTGCCAGCAGCTTAGCGGGGGGCATCAATGAGCAGTTCTTC
few	TRBV13	TRBJ2-3	TRBD2	CASSLAAVSTDTQYF	TGTGCCAGCAGCCTAGCGGCGGTTAGCACAGATACGCAGTATTTT
once	TRBV29-1	TRBJ2-3	TRBD1	CSVTGTGSTDTQYF	TGCAGCGTCACCGGGACAGGGAGCACAGATACGCAGTATTTT
.	TRBV11-1	TRBJ2-7	TRBD2	CASRGGLITAYEQYF	TGTGCCAGCAGGGGGGGGTTGATTACGGCCTACGAGCAGTACTTC
.	TRBV11-2	TRBJ1-6	.	CASRPRWQGPYNSPLHF	TGTGCCAGCAGACCGAGGTGGCAGGGACCCTATAATTCACCCCTCCACTTT
.	TRBV4-3	TRBJ2-7	TRBD1	CASSFRTGTYEQYF	TGCGCCAGCAGCTTCCGGACAGGAACCTACGAGCAGTACTTC
.	TRBV15	TRBJ1-2	.	CATSRAPTVTNYGYTF	TGTGCCACCAGCAGGGCCCCGACAGTTACCAACTATGGCTACACCTTC
.	TRBV4-2	TRBJ2-3	TRBD2	CASSQGSLAGLYTQYF	TGTGCCAGCAGCCAAGGTTCACTAGCGGGTCTTTATACGCAGTATTTT
.	TRBV11-3	TRBJ2-2	TRBD2	CASSLSWGGEDTGELFF	TGTGCCAGCAGTCTCTCGTGGGGAGGGGAGGACACCGGGGAGCTGTTTTTT
.	TRBV29-1	TRBJ2-3	.	CSVEESRADTQYF	TGCAGCGTTGAAGAGTCCCGAGCAGATACGCAGTATTTT